The text below deals with one TCR beta chain. This sample was taken from a study of T cell responses to AZD1222 COVID-19 vaccine. Profiled with immunoSEQ multiplex PCR; TCRdb holds only in-frame clones, not every one. The data hold some 150,000 clones, with around 92% observed a single time. The source is an adult in good health. The sequencing here drew on peripheral blood, taken on day 0 of MenACWY control vaccination.

In DNA form, the CDR3 reads TGTGCCAGCAGCTTGGAAGGGGGCTTAACTGAAGCTTTCTTT. It translates to CASSLEGGLTEAFF. This sequence joins TRBV5-5 and TRBJ1-1; 7 positions agree with TRBD1. The CDR3 runs to 14 residues. J was trimmed by 5 bases and V by 0 bases; bases with no gene match: 4. The germline gives CDR1 SGHKS, CDR2 YYEKEE (reference sequence). Combining the CDR3 with reference TRBV5-5 and TRBJ1-1 gives the whole variable domain DAGVTQSPTHLIKTRGQQVTLRCSPISGHKSVSWYQQVLGQGPQFIFQYYEKEERGRGNFPDRFSARQFPNYSSELNVNALLLGDSALYLCASSLEGGLTEAFFGQGTRLTVV.